The sequence of this T cell receptor (beta chain) was determined in a study of response to subunit inactivated influenza vaccine. MiXCR, run by TCRdb on the RT-PCR reads, gives a single entry per CDR3 protein. The sample gives just under 550,000 distinct CDR3 sequences, roughly 23% of which show up once; approximately 2.9% is in the top ten. V lost 5 bases, J lost 7 bases, and 11 bases stayed unmatched. Germline V lookup: CDR1 SGHTA, CDR2 FQGTGA. There are 15 residues in the CDR3. This clonotype has just a few counts. This may be a read error, as it is one base from a much larger clone. This sample was also put to use in a study of T cells expressing NK-cell markers. From that report: With UMIs, 5'RACE template switching was used to make TCR beta cDNA. The study found dominant NKG2C+ clonotypes at roughly 1.0-7.0% of CD8+ T cells in six donors.

The source material was CD4+ T cells sorted from PBMCs, sampled 12 days after vaccination. The TCR sequence derives from a man in his fifties who received an inactivated influenza vaccine. The V gene is TRBV7-3, the J gene TRBJ2-1; 7 bases map to TRBD1. The CDR3 spells CASSRMTGRANEQFF. The CDR3, as DNA: TGTGCCAGCAGCCGTATGACAGGGAGAGCGAATGAGCAGTTCTTC.